These T cell receptor beta chains were read from a single sample in a study of a mutant IDH1 vaccine in newly diagnosed glioma. These receptors are not linked to any known antigen. Profiling relied on immunoSEQ multiplex PCR, and the TCRdb table lists in-frame clones only, not all of them. The sample yields about 33,000 clones, 82% seen once. Here the sequenced sample was PBMCs, taken from a glioma patient whose treatment included an IDH1 peptide vaccine. These receptors were obtained from a young woman with glioma. Each CDR3 is given with its conserved first and last residue. The D gene is left open where the match is weak. Clone size is shown for a subset of rows, as once, few, many or a class of expanded clone.

v_call	d_call	j_call	clone_size	cdr3_nt	cdr3_aa
TRBV10-3	-	TRBJ1-1	-	TGTGCCATCAGTGACCGCGGGGCCCCCCCCGGGGGCACTGAAGCTTTCTTT	CAISDRGAPPGGTEAFF
TRBV5-4	TRBD1	TRBJ2-5	-	TGTGCCAGCAGCTTGGGACAGGGCGGAGAGACCCAGTACTTC	CASSLGQGGETQYF
TRBV5-1	-	TRBJ2-1	-	TGCGCCAGCAGCGCACAGGGACTTAACAATGAGCAGTTCTTC	CASSAQGLNNEQFF
TRBV6-1	-	TRBJ1-1	few	TGTGCCAGCAGTGTTTTGCTTGGGACTGAAGCTTTCTTT	CASSVLLGTEAFF
TRBV4-3	-	TRBJ2-1	-	TGCGCCAGCAGCCAAGTAAAGAGAGAGGGACGTTACAATGAGCAGTTCTTC	CASSQVKREGRYNEQFF
TRBV30	TRBD1	TRBJ2-7	-	TGTGCCTGGAGTGTACCATCCGGGACAGGGGGCAACTACGAGCAGTACTTC	CAWSVPSGTGGNYEQYF
TRBV9	-	TRBJ2-2	-	TGTGCCAGCAGCCCCGGACGGACAGCGAACACCGGGGAGCTGTTTTTT	CASSPGRTANTGELFF
TRBV6-5	-	TRBJ1-1	-	TGTGCCAGCAGGCGAGGATCCACTGAAGCTTTCTTT	CASRRGSTEAFF
TRBV29-1	-	TRBJ2-3	-	TGCAGCGTTGAAGGGGTTGTCACAGATACGCAGTATTTT	CSVEGVVTDTQYF
TRBV19	TRBD1	TRBJ2-3	-	TGTGCCAGTAGGAGGGGGCGTTTCACAGATACGCAGTATTTT	CASRRGRFTDTQYF
TRBV19	-	TRBJ1-5	few	TGTGCCAGTCTCGACCGACAAGGGACTAATCAGCCCCAGCATTTT	CASLDRQGTNQPQHF